These T cell receptor beta chains were read from a single sample in a study of cytomegalovirus exposure and HLA in healthy donors. Generated by immunoSEQ multiplex PCR, the TCRdb table keeps only in-frame clones and is missing some. The sample has under 200,000 clones, roughly 80% seen once. Sequenced: PBMCs. All receptors come from a male donor in good health and CMV-seronegative. Each CDR3 is given with its conserved first and last residue. Clone size appears in some rows only: once, few, many, or a class for an expanded clone.

V	size	CDR3
TRBV7-6	-	CASSLAGDYEQYF
TRBV19	-	CASSIVSSGENIQYF
TRBV27	-	CASTPGTSGSNEQYF
TRBV7-2	-	CASSLAQGMAAFF
TRBV29-1	-	CSVEEVGGSTEAFF
TRBV11-2	-	CASSPLVGGNEQFF
TRBV2	-	CASSPEGRSQPQHF
TRBV6-4	once	CASSPGTSSGETQYF
TRBV5-6	-	CASSLIAGARETQYF
TRBV28	-	CASTSQGAGQPQHF
TRBV7-3	-	CASSSLAGESGELFF
TRBV6-1	-	CASSEDRSSNEKLFF
TRBV18	-	CASSQNRGWNTEAFF
TRBV7-9	-	CASSSPDRAGNTIYF
TRBV18	-	CASSPYRGEAFF
TRBV7-2	-	CASSRGGAEKLFF
TRBV6-6	-	CASSYRQGYYEQYF
TRBV5-1	-	CASSLVPDRGNEQFF
TRBV4-1	-	CASSQGTGGLNQPQHF
TRBV6-5	-	CASSQHRGRTEAFF
TRBV7-9	-	CASSGQGISYEQYF
TRBV7-8	-	CASSADPTNEKLFF
TRBV9	few	CASSGIGEQFF
TRBV7-7	-	CASSLVAGTGNTGELFF
TRBV30	few	CACTVSNQPQHF
TRBV6-5	-	CASSYSPGLAVNEQFF
TRBV7-9	-	CASSASPSYEQYF
TRBV12-5	-	CASAHFRFCDQPQHF
TRBV6-5	few	CASSWDRGPYEQYF
TRBV5-1	-	CASSLGAGPSYNEQFF
TRBV5-1	-	CASILDPGQGAGYTF
TRBV5-3	few	CARSLARTLAGPGVPGELFF
TRBV4-3	-	CASSQGFRGRQFQETQYF
TRBV13	-	CASSLGGDYNEQFF
TRBV28	-	CASSSGGQNYGYTF
TRBV30	-	CAWSRNRVSGANVLTF
TRBV19	-	CATTPQRGGYNEQFF
TRBV28	-	CASRTAGGRGETQYF
TRBV23-1	-	CASSRGHQYF
TRBV28	-	CASSSTLGKRGNTEAFF
TRBV6-5	-	CASSYQGRGPEQYF
TRBV18	few	CASSPRTGMSYEQYF
TRBV7-3	-	CASSQTGVANYGYTF